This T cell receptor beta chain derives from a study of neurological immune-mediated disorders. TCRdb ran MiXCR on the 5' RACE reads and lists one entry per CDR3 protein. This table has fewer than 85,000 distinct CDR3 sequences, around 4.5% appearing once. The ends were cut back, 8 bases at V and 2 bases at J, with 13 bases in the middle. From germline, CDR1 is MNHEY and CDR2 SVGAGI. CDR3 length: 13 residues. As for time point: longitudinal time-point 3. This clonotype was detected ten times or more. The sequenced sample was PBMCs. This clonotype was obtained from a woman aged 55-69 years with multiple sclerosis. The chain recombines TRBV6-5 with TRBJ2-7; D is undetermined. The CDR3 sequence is CASRKGDPYEQYF. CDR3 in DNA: TGTGCCAGCCGGAAGGGTGATCCCTACGAGCAGTACTTC.